The entry below describes one T cell receptor beta chain. Antigen: not known. CD4+ naive, central memory, regulatory and stem cell-like memory subsets were isolated by sorting on CD45RO/CCR7/CD25/CD127/CD95/CD27. Germline values: CDR1 SGHAT, CDR2 FQNNGV. V lost 3 bases and J 1 base, leaving 3 bases between the germline ends. This CDR3 is built from 12 residues. The investigators reverse transcribed all of the isolated RNA, so they sequenced expressed TCRB transcripts. Sequenced naive, central memory and regulatory T cell samples produced an average of roughly 3.5 million reads. Profiling relied on immunoSEQ multiplex PCR, and the TCRdb table lists in-frame clones only, not all of them. The sample holds more than 200,000 clones, under 20% seen once. The entry originates in a study of beta chain features in type 1 diabetes. Whole-study findings and limits: TCRB CDR3s from Type 1 diabetes patients were moderately but significantly shorter in all four CD4+ subsets. The VDJ junctions of type 1 diabetes patients carried fewer insertions and more deletions. Possible PCR preference for shorter templates applied equally to patients and controls.

This TCR was recovered from a man aged 25-45 years with type 1 diabetes. The chain uses TRBV11-2 and TRBJ2-5, with D hard to call. Sequenced sample: naive CD4+ T cells from blood. The CDR3 protein is CASSFPQETQYF. In DNA form, the CDR3 reads TGTGCCAGCAGCTTTCCCCAAGAGACCCAGTACTTC.